The present T cell receptor beta chain was sequenced within a study of blood T cell repertoires in COVID-19. Assay used: immunoSEQ multiplex PCR; TCRdb lists only in-frame clones, some missing. The sample holds 200,000 to 250,000 clones; less than 85% are singletons and the top ten take approximately 7.2%. The V and J ends lost 0 bases and 4 bases respectively, with 10 bases between them. The CDR3 covers 14 residues. Germline V lookup: CDR1 MGHRA, CDR2 YSYEKL. This rearrangement joins TRBV4-1 to TRBJ2-7; D perhaps matches TRBD2 (5 bases). The sample was peripheral blood. The TCR comes from a woman aged 65 to 85 with acute or convalescent COVID-19. CDR3 in amino acids: CASSQDQDLYEQYF. The CDR3 region has the DNA TGCGCCAGCAGCCAAGATCAGGACTTGTACGAGCAGTACTTC.